The clone carrying this TCR beta chain was recorded a few times. This sample stems from a study of blood T cell repertoires in COVID-19. The CDR3 covers 15 residues. The V and J ends lost 8 bases and 4 bases, in that order; junction bases with no gene match: 10. From germline, CDR1 is SGHTA and CDR2 FQGNSA. Profiled with immunoSEQ multiplex PCR; TCRdb holds only in-frame clones, not every one. The top ten clones hold around 14% of a sample with about 160,000 clones, approximately 80% of them seen once. The sequenced sample was peripheral blood. The source of this sequence is a woman aged 80 or over with acute or convalescent COVID-19. The V call is TRBV7-2, the J call TRBJ2-2; 7 bases align to TRBD1. This CDR3 reads CASPETGRRTGELFF. CDR3 bases: TGTGCCAGCCCCGAGACAGGGCGGCGCACCGGGGAGCTGTTTTTT.